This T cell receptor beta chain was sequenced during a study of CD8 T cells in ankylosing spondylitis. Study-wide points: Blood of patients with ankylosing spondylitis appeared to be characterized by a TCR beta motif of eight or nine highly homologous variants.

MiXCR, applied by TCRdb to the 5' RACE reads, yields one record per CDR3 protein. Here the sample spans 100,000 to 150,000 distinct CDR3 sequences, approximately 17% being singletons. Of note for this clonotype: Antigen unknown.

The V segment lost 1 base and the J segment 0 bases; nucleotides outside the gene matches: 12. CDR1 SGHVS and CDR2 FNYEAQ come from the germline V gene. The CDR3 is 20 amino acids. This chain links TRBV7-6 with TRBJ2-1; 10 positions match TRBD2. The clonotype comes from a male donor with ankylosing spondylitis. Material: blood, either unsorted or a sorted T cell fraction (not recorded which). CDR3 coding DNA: TGTGCCAGCAGCTTAGAGGCCGGGACTAGCGCTACCCACTCCTACAATGAGCAGTTCTTC. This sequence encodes CASSLEAGTSATHSYNEQFF.